This T cell receptor (beta chain) was documented in a study of T cells in Graves' hyperthyroidism and ophthalmopathy (dated by TCRdb to the late 2010s). In terms of the full investigation: Peripheral blood was sampled at the time of initial diagnosis, prior to any treatment. To identify distinguishing TCR V-J signatures, a discovery cohort of around 100 patients was used, comprising roughly 45 with Graves' ophthalmopathy and 55 to 65 with stable Graves' hyperthyroidism. Prospective prediction of ophthalmopathy was tested in an independent validation cohort consisting of under 20 hyperthyroidism patients and some 15 patients who later progressed to ophthalmopathy. The 75 to 100 discovery patients were divided at random into training and test sets in a 7:3 ratio. In about 6 Graves' hyperthyroidism patients, the study also compared T-cell repertoires from thyroid tissue with T-cell repertoires from blood. After blood sampling, hyperthyroidism patients were treated with methimazole at a starting dose of 30 mg daily, and ophthalmopathy patients were treated with high-dose intravenous methylprednisolone. The paper reports TCR Vbeta CDR3 sequencing of approximately 140 peripheral blood samples: over 40 ophthalmopathy, 70 to 85 hyperthyroidism and approximately 17 progressor patients.

The TCR beta CDR3 regions were amplified from RNA transcripts. For the first round of RT-PCR on the TCR CDR3, the HTBI primer set was used together with the Qiagen OneStep RT-PCR kit. The libraries were constructed in a second round of multiplex PCR and then size-selected and purified. Sequencing of the libraries was done on an Illumina HiSeq2000 using paired-end 100 bp reads. In the authors' own workflow: SOAPnuke was used to process the raw data, removing reads that contained adapters or uncalled bases, had a mean Phred below 15, or lacked an exact match to the constant primer or identifier. High-quality paired reads were merged with COPE v1.2.5, and unique nucleotide sequences were defined as clonotypes. MiTCR v1.1 was used to align the clonotypes against IMGT TRBV, TRBD and TRBJ reference segments. The analysis was restricted to V-J combinations with a frequency above 0.0001, which together covered 99.2% of the repertoires. The TCS score was defined as F50 (clonal expansion) divided by E x V (chaos), with BLOSUM62-based TCRdist calculated between CDR3 peptides within each V-J. Welch's t-statistics and random forest reduced roughly 530 V-J features to roughly 13, which were used in a naive Bayes classifier (R e1071). The public reads were reanalyzed by TCRdb: fastp trimming at Q25, MiXCR alignment, in-frame beta chains only. Every distinct CDR3 protein forms one entry, paired with its most common genes and DNA. Here the V and J calls rest on TCRdb's processing, not on the authors' analysis. In this sample the table shows hundreds of thousands of distinct CDR3 sequences, around 15% of which occur a single time. 3.5% to 4% of the sample is held by the ten biggest clonotypes.

What the authors observed across the whole study: In validation, progression to ophthalmopathy was predicted by the model with 70.59% sensitivity and around 76% specificity, a median of approximately 6.5 months before onset. A 13 V-J signature model separated ophthalmopathy from stable hyperthyroidism, with roughly 88% sensitivity and 81.08% specificity in cross-validation and 80%/75% in testing. Most expanded thyroid clonotypes (frequency above 0.001) were also detected in blood, a finding suggesting that blood repertoires may reflect thyroid immune responses. Sample size was not statistically predetermined, and investigators were not blinded to group allocation.

A patient counted as having stable Graves' hyperthyroidism if no progression to ophthalmopathy occurred over 18 months of follow-up. Hyperthyroidism patients were newly diagnosed, had a disease duration of under 2 months, and were aged 18 to 65 years. Any patient with an uncontrolled infection, another autoimmune disease, pregnancy or lactation was excluded. Diagnoses were established on the basis of clinical symptoms, serum thyroxine and TRAb, thyroid ultrasound, and orbital computed tomography. PBMCs were separated from approximately 9.9 ml of fresh peripheral blood using Ficoll-Paque density gradient centrifugation. Trizol reagent was used to extract total RNA, and RNA quality was then checked on an Agilent 2100 Bioanalyzer. With respect to this clonotype: Its antigen remains unidentified. Base quality data are lacking; no much larger clone is found one base away.

The sequence came from a woman in her twenties or thirties with Graves' hyperthyroidism. The sample consisted of blood.

The nucleotides read TGTGCCAGCTCACCACCGAGGGGGAGGGCCCCCTCCCAAGAGACCCAGTACTTC. Its coded protein is CASSPPRGRAPSQETQYF. The sequence links TRBV18 to TRBJ2-5, and perhaps TRBD2 as D gene, on 7 matching bases. The CDR3 goes from the cysteine to the phenylalanine over 18 residues. Only the CDR3 portion is preserved as DNA: 54 bases, with reading frame beginning at the first base. V and J are truncated by 0 bases and 1 base respectively, leaving an intervening sequence of 18 bases. The germline V gene provides CDR1 KGHSH and CDR2 LQKENI.